This T cell receptor beta chain was recovered during a study of regulatory T cells in long-lasting Graves disease. Noted time point: newly diagnosed GD, antithyroid drugs for less than 3 months. The TCR library was made from RNA extracted from PBMCs. Construction of TCR beta libraries relied on iRepertoire HTBI primers and on Arm-PCR targeting CDR3 regions. TCRdb processed the multiplex PCR reads anew with MiXCR; each CDR3 protein has one entry. Altogether about 450,000 distinct CDR3 sequences are present, about 14% being singletons, with the ten largest covering under 20%. The same data also went into a second study, on T cells in Graves' hyperthyroidism and ophthalmopathy.

This TCR derives from a woman in her forties or fifties with Graves disease. Source: peripheral blood mononuclear cells (PBMCs), taken at new diagnosis, from a patient treated with antithyroid drugs.

CDR3 protein: CASSFSTRASSYNSPLHF. CDR3 coding DNA: TGTGCCAGCAGCTTTTCGACTAGAGCGAGCTCCTATAATTCACCCCTCCACTTT. J is TRBJ1-6 and V is TRBV11-1, with D unresolved. Per the germline V gene, CDR1 is SGHAT and CDR2 is FQDESV (reference sequence). The CDR3 sequence is 18 residues long. V lost 3 bases and J lost 0, with 15 bases in between.